The 29 T cell receptor beta chains below come from one sample, sequenced in a study of T cells in localized non-small cell lung cancer. Clones were read by immunoSEQ multiplex PCR, and TCRdb kept only the in-frame ones, dropping some. The top ten hold 10% of the sample, which has more than 25,000 clones, roughly nine tenths seen once. Specimen: peripheral blood, collected before any cancer treatment. Receptors were obtained from a woman aged 35 to 70 with stage I lung adenocarcinoma.

V and J are TRBV28 and TRBJ2-7, with 10 bases that match TRBD2. CDR3 size: 14 residues. Germline V gene lookup returns CDR1 MDHEN and CDR2 SYDVKM. J was trimmed by 2 bases and V by 5 bases; bases with no gene match: 3. The CDR3 region has the DNA TGTGCCAGCAGTACCGGGACTAGCGCCTACGAGCAGTACTTC. Translating gives CASSTGTSAYEQYF.

The rearrangement joins TRBV18 to TRBJ2-7; 12 positions match TRBD2. This CDR3 has 15 amino acids. V was clipped by 2 bases and J by 7 bases; unmatched bases: 6. Germline values: CDR1 KGHSH, CDR2 LQKENI. The CDR3 bases are TGTGCCAGCTCACCAACGGGGACTAGCGGGTGGGAGCAGTACTTC. Translating gives CASSPTGTSGWEQYF.

This rearrangement joins TRBV19 to TRBJ1-5, with D uncertain. V was clipped by 3 bases and J by 5 bases, with 8 bases between them. The germline gives CDR1 LNHDA, CDR2 SQIVND (reference sequence). This CDR3 spans 13 amino acids. The DNA of the CDR3 is TGTGCCAGTAGTATTCTCGCCGATCAGCCCCAGCATTTT. Translated: CASSILADQPQHF.

The chain employs TRBV7-2 and TRBJ1-1, with TRBD1 identical over 8 bases. Germline CDR1 and CDR2: SGHTA and FQGNSA. Germline trimming cut 5 bases from V and 4 bases from J; bases unmatched to any gene: 12. CDR3 length: 16 residues. CDR3 loop: CASSPRTGSGGTEAFF. DNA of the CDR3: TGTGCCAGCAGCCCGCGGACAGGGTCCGGGGGCACTGAAGCTTTCTTT.

As DNA, the CDR3 is TGTGCCAGCAGTTTAAACCCGGGACAGCTCTCCGGCTACACCTTC. Translation: CASSLNPGQLSGYTF. This rearrangement joins TRBV28 to TRBJ1-2; TRBD1 matches at 7 bases. Trimming took 2 bases from V and 8 from J; bases not matched to a gene: 11. Germline CDR1 is MDHEN and CDR2 is SYDVKM. The CDR3 extends over 15 amino acids.

This clone was observed once. The chain links TRBV19 to TRBJ1-2; possibly TRBD1 for D (5 bases). CDR1 is LNHDA and CDR2 is SQIVND in the germline V gene (reference sequence). Between the trimmed V and J ends, which lost 3 bases and 0 bases, there was a span of 11 bases. The CDR3 extends over 15 amino acids. CDR3 protein: CASSMGTWANYGYTF. The DNA of the CDR3 is TGTGCCAGTAGTATGGGGACCTGGGCTAACTATGGCTACACCTTC.

In this sample, this clone turned up a few times. The chain employs TRBV2 and TRBJ2-3, with 14 nucleotides matching TRBD2. The germline CDR1 and CDR2 sequences are SNHLY and FYNNEI. CDR3 length: 16 amino acids. V lost 6 bases and J lost 1; bases outside the gene matches: 3. The CDR3 sequence: CASSGTSGRGTDTQYF. The CDR3 DNA sequence: TGTGCCAGCAGCGGGACTAGCGGGAGAGGCACAGATACGCAGTATTTT.

This clone came up a few times. V gene TRBV5-4 combines with J gene TRBJ2-5; 10 bases agree with TRBD1. With V trimmed by 4 bases and J by 4 bases, 10 bases remained unmatched. Germline V gene data show CDR1 as SGHNT and CDR2 as YYREEE (reference sequence). This CDR3 comprises 16 residues. For the CDR3, the DNA is TGTGCCAGCAGCCTGGGGACAGGGGCGGTAGCAGAGACCCAGTACTTC. It encodes CASSLGTGAVAETQYF.

V and J are TRBV18 and TRBJ1-3; possible D gene TRBD1, 5 bases. With 5 bases removed from V and 3 bases from J, the gap between germline ends came to 17 bases. The CDR3 sequence is 16 residues long. CDR1 and CDR2 (germline): KGHSH, LQKENI. This CDR3 is CASSSTLSGLGNTIYF. In DNA, the CDR3 is TGTGCCAGCTCATCCACTCTGTCGGGGCTTGGAAACACCATATATTTT.

This CDR3 reads CASSYRRDEQYF. The DNA of the CDR3 is TGTGCCAGCAGTTACCGCAGGGACGAGCAGTACTTC. The rearrangement links TRBV6-5 to TRBJ2-7; perhaps TRBD1 as D (5 bases). Germline V gene data show CDR1 as MNHEY and CDR2 as SVGAGI. The ends were cut back, 2 bases at V and 5 bases at J, with 7 bases in the middle. This CDR3 region has 12 residues.

J is TRBJ1-4 and V is TRBV5-5; no reliable D call. Germline CDR1 reads SGHKS; CDR2 reads YYEKEE (reference sequence). This CDR3 has 14 residues. V was cut by 3 bases and J by 0 bases, with 6 bases left in between. The CDR3 sequence is CASSSQTTNEKLFF. DNA of the CDR3: TGTGCCAGCAGCTCCCAGACAACTAATGAAAAACTGTTTTTT.

The CDR3 DNA is TGTGCCAGCAGTGAATTCGGGACAGCTGGAAACACCATATATTTT. It encodes CASSEFGTAGNTIYF. The chain is built from TRBV6-1 and TRBJ1-3; 7 bases map to TRBD1. The length of the CDR3 is 15 residues. Germline values: CDR1 MNHNS, CDR2 SASEGT. J lost 2 bases, V lost 2 bases, and 3 bases had no gene match.

This chain links TRBV6-5 with TRBJ1-4; no reliable D call. Trimming removed 6 bases from V and 5 bases from J, with 7 bases in between. Germline lookup yields CDR1 MNHEY and CDR2 SVGAGI. The CDR3 spans 12 residues. For the CDR3, the DNA is TGTGCCAGCAGGCGGAGGAATGAAAAACTGTTTTTT. Residues: CASRRRNEKLFF.

The chain uses TRBV5-1 and TRBJ2-5; TRBD2 matches at 8 bases. Unmatched junction bases numbered 7, after V lost 7 bases and J lost 2 bases. The CDR3 is 14 residues long. The germline V gene encodes CDR1 SGHRS and CDR2 YFSETQ. The CDR3 bases are TGCGCCAGCGCGGGGGTAGCGGGACAAGAGACCCAGTACTTC. Translated, it gives CASAGVAGQETQYF.

The chain has TRBV5-1 and TRBJ2-1; 11 bases agree with TRBD2. CDR3 length: 15 amino acids. CDR1 and CDR2 from the germline V gene are SGHRS and YFSETQ. V lost 4 bases and J lost 7; bases outside the gene matches: 7. The CDR3 sequence: CASSGSGRADNEQFF. The CDR3 nucleotides are TGCGCCAGCAGCGGTAGCGGGAGGGCCGATAATGAGCAGTTCTTC.

The chain links TRBV5-4 to TRBJ2-1, with D perhaps matching TRBD1 or TRBD2 (6 bases each). Germline CDR1 is SGHNT and CDR2 is YYREEE (reference sequence). Trimming took off 0 bases at V and 4 bases at J, with 14 bases between the two ends. The CDR3 length is 16 residues. The CDR3 spells CASSLEGGVSYNEQFF. The DNA of the CDR3 is TGTGCCAGCAGCTTGGAGGGGGGAGTATCTTACAATGAGCAGTTCTTC.

The V gene is TRBV11-3, the J gene TRBJ2-1; D is unclear. The germline V gene encodes CDR1 SGHNT and CDR2 YENEEA. The V end lost 4 bases, the J end lost 9 bases, and 10 bases lay between the germline ends. The CDR3 spans 12 residues. CDR3 sequence reads: CASSSRVAEQFF. The CDR3 bases are TGTGCCAGCAGCTCACGGGTAGCTGAGCAGTTCTTC. Filled out from reference TRBV11-3 and TRBJ2-1, the complete variable domain reads EAGVVQSPRYKIIEKKQPVAFWCNPISGHNTLYWYLQNLGQGPELLIRYENEEAVDDSQLPKDRFSAERLKGVDSTLKIQPAELGDSAVYLCASSSRVAEQFFGPGTRLTVL.

The chain uses TRBV28 and TRBJ2-7; 7 bases agree with TRBD1. This CDR3 comprises 14 residues. Unmatched junction bases numbered 6, after V lost 7 bases and J lost 0 bases. The germline V gene encodes CDR1 MDHEN and CDR2 SYDVKM. CDR3 DNA: TGTGCCAGCACCACGACAGGGTTCTCCTACGAGCAGTACTTC. It is translated as CASTTTGFSYEQYF.

This chain joins TRBV11-3 and TRBJ2-5; 7 bases match TRBD1. The CDR3 runs 15 residues. Unmatched junction bases numbered 5, after V lost 4 bases and J lost 0 bases. Germline V gene sequence: CDR1 SGHNT, CDR2 YENEEA. The CDR3 DNA follows: TGTGCCAGCAGCTCCGGAGACAGGGACCAAGAGACCCAGTACTTC. Its translation is CASSSGDRDQETQYF.

For the CDR3, the DNA is TGTGCCAGCAGTGAACTTAGCGGGAGGAAGCTGTTTTTT. Protein sequence: CASSELSGRKLFF. The chain is built from TRBV6-4 and TRBJ2-2, with 10 nucleotides matching TRBD2. Trimming cost V 3 bases and J 12 bases; bases outside gene matches: 4. This CDR3 comprises 13 residues. Germline CDR1 reads MRHNA; CDR2 reads SNTAGT.

The chain recombines TRBV28 with TRBJ1-5; D unclear. The CDR3 length is 13 residues. V lost 5 bases to trimming and J lost 11 bases, with 16 bases between them. Germline CDR1 MDHEN, CDR2 SYDVKM. The CDR3 nucleotides read TGTGCCAGCAGTGCGAGACACCTCTCGACCCAGCATTTT. Protein: CASSARHLSTQHF.

This clone showed up just once. The chain links TRBV27 to TRBJ1-5; 10 bases map to TRBD1. After removal of 6 bases from V and 5 bases from J, the junction contained 7 bases not matched to a gene. Germline loops: CDR1 MNHEY, CDR2 SMNVEV (reference sequence). The CDR3 contains 15 residues. The CDR3 loop reads CASSPRTGGDQPQHF. The CDR3 DNA follows: TGTGCCAGCAGCCCTAGGACAGGGGGAGATCAGCCCCAGCATTTT.

CDR3 bases: TGTGCCAGCAGCTTAAACAAGAACAATGAGCAGTTCTTC. Protein product: CASSLNKNNEQFF. The chain links TRBV5-4 to TRBJ2-1; D gene unclear. Trimming removed 2 bases at V and 5 bases at J, with 8 bases between. The length of the CDR3 is 13 residues. Germline CDR1 reads SGHNT; CDR2 reads YYREEE (reference sequence).

This chain connects TRBV2 to TRBJ1-5; D unclear. Germline V CDR1 and CDR2: SNHLY, FYNNEI. Trimming stripped 3 bases from V and 2 bases from J, with 11 bases between. This CDR3 has 15 residues. CDR3 in DNA: TGTGCCAGCAGTGAGGTGGGTCTGGGCAATCAGCCCCAGCATTTT. This encodes CASSEVGLGNQPQHF.

This rearrangement joins TRBV14 to TRBJ1-1; D ambiguous. Germline V gene lookup returns CDR1 SGHDN and CDR2 FVKESK. This CDR3 comprises 14 residues. The V end was cut by 2 bases, the J end by 0 bases, with 7 bases between. The CDR3 nucleotides read TGTGCCAGCAGCCAAACAGTCCTGAACACTGAAGCTTTCTTT. As protein: CASSQTVLNTEAFF.

The chain is built from TRBV5-1 and TRBJ1-2; tentative D call: TRBD1 (5 bases). CDR1 is SGHRS, CDR2 YFSETQ, per germline. The V gene lost 5 bases and the J gene lost 5 bases, with 10 bases spanning the gap. The CDR3 has 12 residues. CDR3 DNA sequence: TGCGCCAGCAGGAAAGACAGTTATGGCTACACCTTC. Amino acids: CASRKDSYGYTF.

V usage is TRBV7-8 and J usage is TRBJ2-7; D possibly corresponds to TRBD1 (5 bases). CDR3 length: 12 amino acids. Between the trimmed V and J ends, which lost 6 bases and 0 bases, there was a span of 6 bases. The germline CDR1 and CDR2 sequences are SGHVS and FQNEAQ. CDR3 bases: TGTGCCAGCAGGGACATCTCCTACGAGCAGTACTTC. Protein sequence: CASRDISYEQYF.

The chain carries TRBV19 and TRBJ2-3; TRBD2 matches 12 bases. This CDR3 has 14 amino acids. Germline V CDR1 and CDR2: LNHDA, SQIVND (reference sequence). Trimming cost V 5 bases and J 4 bases; bases outside gene matches: 1. The DNA for the CDR3 is TGTGCCAGTAGTCTAGCGGGGGGGCCAGATACGCAGTATTTT. Translated, it gives CASSLAGGPDTQYF. Variable domain in full (rest from reference TRBV19 and TRBJ2-3): DGGITQSPKYLFRKEGQNVTLSCEQNLNHDAMYWYRQDPGQGLRLIYYSQIVNDFQKGDIAEGYSVSREKKESFPLTVTSAQKNPTAFYLCASSLAGGPDTQYFGPGTRLTVL.

This clone was recorded once. The J gene is TRBJ2-7, the V gene TRBV28; no clear D. The germline gives CDR1 MDHEN, CDR2 SYDVKM. CDR3 length: 12 amino acids. V dropped 5 bases and J dropped 3 bases, with 8 bases sitting between them. CDR3 sequence reads: CASSARFYEQYF. In nucleotides, the CDR3 is TGTGCCAGCAGTGCCCGATTCTACGAGCAGTACTTC.